This is a list of T cell receptor beta chains from one sample in a study of regulatory T cells in long-lasting Graves disease. TCRdb recomputed calls from the multiplex PCR reads with MiXCR, one row per CDR3 protein. The sample contains fewer than 400,000 distinct CDR3 sequences, around 19% of which appear only once. Sequenced here: peripheral blood mononuclear cells (PBMCs), sampled when the disease was refractory, from a patient treated with antithyroid drugs. Every receptor here comes from a female donor with Graves disease. Each CDR3 is given with its conserved first and last residue. D genes are given only for firm matches. Size tells how often a clone was seen (once, few, many) or the class of an expanded clone, and some rows leave it out.

clone size	J gene	V gene	D gene	CDR3 DNA	CDR3 protein
NA	TRBJ2-7	TRBV3-1	TRBD2	TGTGCCAGCAGCCAAGGGGGACTAACGGGGGGTCTTACCTACGAGCAGTACTTC	CASSQGGLTGGLTYEQYF
many	TRBJ2-7	TRBV6-4	NA	TGTGCCAGCAGTGACCGCCCTTGGAGCCCCTACTCCTACGAGCAGTACTTC	CASSDRPWSPYSYEQYF
NA	TRBJ2-7	TRBV20-1	NA	TGCAGTGCGCGGGGATTCAGCTCCTACGAGCAGTACTTC	CSARGFSSYEQYF
many	TRBJ2-2	TRBV4-1	NA	TGCGCCAGCAGCCACGCTACCTTCACCGGGGAGCTGTTTTTT	CASSHATFTGELFF
many	TRBJ1-4	TRBV5-1	TRBD1	TGCGCCAGCAGCTTAAGACAGGGGGCATCGGAAAAACTGTTTTTT	CASSLRQGASEKLFF
many	TRBJ1-5	TRBV12-3/TRBV12-4	NA	TGTGCCAGCAGTTTAACACGGGCTCTCACCGGTCGGGTTTATCAGCCCCAGCATTTT	CASSLTRALTGRVYQPQHF
NA	TRBJ2-1	TRBV6-1	NA	TGTGCCAGCAATCCCCGCACCAACAATGAGCAGTTCTTC	CASNPRTNNEQFF
NA	TRBJ2-6	TRBV7-3	NA	TGTGCCAGCAGCCGGTCAAACTCTGGGGCCAACGTCCTGACTTTC	CASSRSNSGANVLTF
many	TRBJ1-1	TRBV27	TRBD1	TGTGCCAGCAGTCCCGACAGGGAAAACACTGAAGCTTTCTTT	CASSPDRENTEAFF
few	TRBJ2-7	TRBV5-1	TRBD2	TGCGCCAGCAGCTTGTTCCTAGCGGGCCACGAGCAGTACTTC	CASSLFLAGHEQYF
many	TRBJ2-5	TRBV3-1	NA	TGTGCCAGCAGCCAAGACCTTAAATCCTATGGGGAGACCCAGTACTTC	CASSQDLKSYGETQYF
many	TRBJ2-7	TRBV2	NA	TGTGCCAGCATGAGCTGGGACGAGCAGTACTTC	CASMSWDEQYF
NA	TRBJ2-4	TRBV5-1	NA	TGCGCCAGCAGCTTGGAGAGGGCCAAAAACATTCAGTACTTC	CASSLERAKNIQYF
few	TRBJ2-7	TRBV19	TRBD2	TGTGCCAGTAGTGCAACTAGCGGAACCTACGAGCAGTACTTC	CASSATSGTYEQYF
NA	TRBJ1-3	TRBV20-1	TRBD1	TGCAGTGCTGGACGGACAGGGAACTCTGGAAACACCATATATTTT	CSAGRTGNSGNTIYF
NA	TRBJ2-2	TRBV10-3	NA	TGTGCCACTCAGGTTGGCACCGGGGAGCTGTTTTTT	CATQVGTGELFF